The 22 T cell receptor beta chains presented below share a single source sample, sequenced in a study of identifying expanded T cells in peripheral blood (dated by TCRdb to the late 2010s). Libraries were made using the immunoSEQ multiplex PCR assay. In TCRdb, the immuneACCESS table is reduced to in-frame sequences with V and J assigned. These tables do not hold every clone; where another copy was compared, an unresolved V gene accounts for under half, and the others remain unexplained. The sample records nearly 60,000 clones, roughly 87% of which are singletons. The ten largest clones represent about 3.7% of the sample. The sequenced material came from blood. All receptors come from a person aged 18 to 75 in good health.

This chain uses TRBV5-6 with TRBJ1-4; weak D call: TRBD1 (5 bases). V was trimmed by 2 bases and J by 1 base, leaving 9 bases between them. The CDR3 runs 15 residues. CDR1 is SGHDT, CDR2 YYEEEE, per germline. CDR3 loop: CASSFVGETNEKLFF. As DNA, the CDR3 is TGTGCCAGCAGCTTTGTAGGGGAAACTAATGAAAAACTGTTTTTT.

V usage is TRBV7-2 and J usage is TRBJ2-3; no reliable D call. The CDR3 spans 13 residues. Germline V gene data show CDR1 as SGHTA and CDR2 as FQGNSA. V lost 5 bases and J 4 bases, leaving 10 bases between the germline ends. The CDR3 here is CASSLLYADTQYF. Here the CDR3 DNA reads TGTGCCAGCAGCCTTCTGTACGCAGATACGCAGTATTTT.

This chain joins TRBV6-6 and TRBJ2-5, with a tentative D call TRBD2 (7 bases). The CDR3 consists of 16 residues. Germline V gene lookup returns CDR1 MNHNY and CDR2 SVGAGI (reference sequence). The V end lost 5 bases, the J end lost 3 bases, and 19 bases lay between the germline ends. In DNA, the CDR3 is TGTGCCAGCAGTCCCATGACAGGAGCGGGAAAAGAGACCCAGTACTTC. Translation: CASSPMTGAGKETQYF.

This clone is a singleton in its sample. The J gene is TRBJ1-1, the V gene TRBV5-1; TRBD1 agrees at 9 bases. The CDR3 contains 15 residues. The ends lost 6 bases at V and 3 bases at J; junction bases unmatched: 9. Germline V gene data show CDR1 as SGHRS and CDR2 as YFSETQ. The CDR3 here is CASKRDRARDTEAFF. For the CDR3, the DNA is TGCGCCAGCAAAAGGGACAGGGCTAGAGACACTGAAGCTTTCTTT.

This chain uses TRBV5-8 with TRBJ2-7; D perhaps matches TRBD2 (5 bases). Trimming removed 0 bases at V and 4 bases at J, with 17 bases between. The germline V gene has CDR1 SGHTS and CDR2 YDEGEE. CDR3 size: 16 residues. The CDR3 region has the DNA TGTGCCAGCAGCTTGGCCCGGAGGCTTGTGCGGTACGAGCAGTACTTC. Protein product: CASSLARRLVRYEQYF. Filled out from reference TRBV5-8 and TRBJ2-7, the complete variable domain reads EAGVTQSPTHLIKTRGQQATLRCSPISGHTSVYWYQQALGLGLQFLLWYDEGEERNRGNFPPRFSGRQFPNYSSELNVNALELEDSALYLCASSLARRLVRYEQYFGPGTRLTVT.

This chain joins TRBV2 and TRBJ2-5; maybe TRBD2 (5 bases). The germline gives CDR1 SNHLY, CDR2 FYNNEI. The CDR3 extends over 15 amino acids. Between the trimmed V and J ends, which lost 7 bases and 3 bases, there was a span of 18 bases. The CDR3 loop reads CASNRRGLGEETQYF. CDR3 in DNA: TGTGCCAGCAATCGGCGCGGGCTCGGAGAAGAGACCCAGTACTTC.

The sample holds one count of this clone. The chain is built from TRBV7-9 and TRBJ1-3; D is uncertain. V lost 5 bases and J 0 bases, leaving 8 bases between the germline ends. Germline loops: CDR1 SEHNR, CDR2 FQNEAQ (reference sequence). CDR3 length equals 14 residues. CDR3 residues: CASSPGFSGNTIYF. The CDR3 nucleotides read TGTGCCAGCAGCCCGGGGTTCTCTGGAAACACCATATATTTT.

The rearrangement uses TRBV18 and TRBJ2-1, with TRBD2 identical over 7 bases. This CDR3 contains 16 residues. CDR1 and CDR2 from the germline V gene are KGHSH and LQKENI. Trimming cost V 0 bases and J 4 bases; bases outside gene matches: 6. DNA of the CDR3: TGTGCCAGCTCACCACCGAGAAGCGGGGTTTACAATGAGCAGTTCTTC. Protein: CASSPPRSGVYNEQFF.

The V and J genes are TRBV19 and TRBJ2-6; 8 positions agree with TRBD2. This CDR3 region has 17 residues. CDR1 is LNHDA, CDR2 SQIVND, per germline (reference sequence). V lost 2 bases to trimming and J lost 1 base; unmatched junction nucleotides: 4. CDR3 nucleotides: TGTGCCAGTAGTATAATAGCGGGAACATCTGGGGCCAACGTCCTGACTTTC. Amino acid sequence: CASSIIAGTSGANVLTF.

The genes are TRBV11-3 and TRBJ2-7, with 8 nucleotides matching TRBD1. CDR3 length: 12 residues. Unmatched junction bases numbered 6, after V lost 8 bases and J lost 6 bases. Germline CDR1 reads SGHNT; CDR2 reads YENEEA. The CDR3: CASGLTGGEQYF. As DNA, the CDR3 is TGTGCCAGCGGACTAACAGGGGGCGAGCAGTACTTC.

This chain links TRBV11-2 with TRBJ2-1; perhaps D is TRBD1 or TRBD2 (5 bases each). This CDR3 is 12 amino acids long. V was trimmed by 5 bases and J by 9 bases, leaving 11 bases between them. CDR1 and CDR2 (germline): SGHAT, FQNNGV. As DNA, the CDR3 is TGTGCCAGCAGCCCCGGGGACGCTGAGCAGTTCTTC. Amino acid sequence: CASSPGDAEQFF.

The chain joins TRBV2 to TRBJ1-1; TRBD1 agrees at 9 bases. CDR3 length: 15 residues. Germline assignment: CDR1 SNHLY and CDR2 FYNNEI. With V trimmed by 11 bases and J by 4 bases, 14 bases remained unmatched. DNA for the CDR3: TGTGCCTCTAGTCAGCAGGGACAGGGCCCCACTGAAGCTTTCTTT. It codes for CASSQQGQGPTEAFF.

The rearrangement links TRBV2 to TRBJ2-3; the match to TRBD2 covers 8 bases. Germline V lookup: CDR1 SNHLY, CDR2 FYNNEI. There are 15 residues in the CDR3. V was pared by 2 bases and J by 2 bases, with 3 bases of the junction left unmatched. The CDR3 sequence: CASSELAGPTDTQYF. CDR3 in DNA: TGTGCCAGCAGTGAACTAGCGGGCCCCACAGATACGCAGTATTTT.

The chain links TRBV27 to TRBJ2-7; TRBD1 might be the D (5 bases). The CDR3 is made up of 11 amino acids. The germline V and J ends were trimmed by 2 bases and 6 bases, with 5 bases remaining between them. Germline loops: CDR1 MNHEY, CDR2 SMNVEV (reference sequence). The CDR3 sequence: CASSLGAEQYF. CDR3 nucleotides: TGTGCCAGCAGTTTAGGGGCCGAGCAGTACTTC.

This chain links TRBV5-1 with TRBJ1-4, with 7 bases fitting TRBD1. The V and J ends lost 4 bases and 8 bases, in that order; junction bases with no gene match: 11. The CDR3 consists of 15 residues. Germline CDR1 SGHRS, CDR2 YFSETQ. Here the CDR3 reads CASSTTGTVEEKLFF. CDR3 sequence (DNA): TGCGCCAGCAGCACAACCGGGACAGTGGAAGAAAAACTGTTTTTT.

The chain is built from TRBV28 and TRBJ2-7; D possibly uses TRBD1 or TRBD2 (5 bases each). The V gene lost 7 bases and the J gene lost 4 bases, with 17 bases spanning the gap. The CDR3 runs 14 residues. Looked up from germline, CDR1 is MDHEN and CDR2 is SYDVKM. CDR3 sequence reads: CASTPTGTIYEQYF. Here the CDR3 DNA reads TGTGCCAGCACCCCAACCGGGACCATTTACGAGCAGTACTTC.

This clone was recorded once. The chain has TRBV18 and TRBJ2-7; D uncertain. The V end lost 3 bases, the J end lost 7 bases, and 13 bases lay between the germline ends. Per germline, CDR1 KGHSH and CDR2 LQKENI. CDR3 length: 13 amino acids. Here the CDR3 reads CASSPQSNREQYF. In nucleotides, the CDR3 is TGTGCCAGCTCACCCCAGAGTAACCGGGAGCAGTACTTC.

V is TRBV5-4 and J is TRBJ2-7; TRBD2 agrees at 11 bases. V shed 4 bases, J shed 3 bases, and the junction held 6 bases outside the gene matches. The germline V gene has CDR1 SGHNT and CDR2 YYREEE (reference sequence). This CDR3 is 15 amino acids long. CDR3 coding DNA: TGTGCCAGCAGCACGGGACTAGCGGCTTACTACGAGCAGTACTTC. Protein product: CASSTGLAAYYEQYF.

This clone was observed once. V gene TRBV7-2 combines with J gene TRBJ1-1; D is unresolved. V shed 2 bases and J shed 4 bases, with 2 bases lying between them. Germline V CDR1 and CDR2: SGHTA, FQGNSA. The CDR3 has 11 residues. The CDR3 DNA follows: TGTGCCAGCAGCTTACGCACTGAAGCTTTCTTT. Amino acid sequence: CASSLRTEAFF.

The chain employs TRBV10-3 and TRBJ2-2; D might be TRBD1 (5 bases). The CDR3 is 16 residues long. Deletions cut 4 bases from V and 4 bases from J, with 16 bases between. The germline CDR1 and CDR2 sequences are ENHRY and SYGVKD. CDR3 DNA sequence: TGTGCCATCAGTGGAGGACACGGCATGGGCACCGGGGAGCTGTTTTTT. Translation: CAISGGHGMGTGELFF.

The chain employs TRBV4-1 and TRBJ2-7, with D possibly TRBD1 on 6 matching bases. V was shortened by 1 base and J by 5 bases, with 24 bases between the two germline ends. This CDR3 region has 18 residues. CDR1 MGHRA and CDR2 YSYEKL come from the germline V gene. The chain's CDR3 is CASSQVLRRGTQGHEQYF. The DNA of the CDR3 is TGCGCCAGCAGCCAAGTCCTCCGAAGGGGGACCCAGGGCCACGAGCAGTACTTC.

The rearrangement uses TRBV7-2 and TRBJ1-2; the D gene is possibly TRBD1 (6 bases). Per germline, CDR1 SGHTA and CDR2 FQGNSA. The CDR3 covers 13 residues. Deletions cut 5 bases from V and 4 bases from J, with 11 bases between. This CDR3 reads CASSDGQFYGYTF. CDR3 DNA sequence: TGTGCCAGCAGCGACGGACAGTTCTATGGCTACACCTTC.